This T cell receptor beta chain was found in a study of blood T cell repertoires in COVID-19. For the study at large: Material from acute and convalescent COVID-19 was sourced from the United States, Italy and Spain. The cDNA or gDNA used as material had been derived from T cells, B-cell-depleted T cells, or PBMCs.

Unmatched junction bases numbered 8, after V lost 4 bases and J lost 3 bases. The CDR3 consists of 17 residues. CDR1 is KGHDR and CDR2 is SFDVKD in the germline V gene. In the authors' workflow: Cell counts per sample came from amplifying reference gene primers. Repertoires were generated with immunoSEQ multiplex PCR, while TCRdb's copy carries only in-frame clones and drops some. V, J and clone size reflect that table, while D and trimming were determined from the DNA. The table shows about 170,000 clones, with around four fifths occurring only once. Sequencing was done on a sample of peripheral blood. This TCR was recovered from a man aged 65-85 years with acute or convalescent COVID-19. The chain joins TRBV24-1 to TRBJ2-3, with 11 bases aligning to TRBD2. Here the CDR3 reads CATSEAGLAVVTDTQYF. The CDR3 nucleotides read TGTGCCACCAGTGAGGCGGGACTAGCGGTGGTTACAGATACGCAGTATTTT.